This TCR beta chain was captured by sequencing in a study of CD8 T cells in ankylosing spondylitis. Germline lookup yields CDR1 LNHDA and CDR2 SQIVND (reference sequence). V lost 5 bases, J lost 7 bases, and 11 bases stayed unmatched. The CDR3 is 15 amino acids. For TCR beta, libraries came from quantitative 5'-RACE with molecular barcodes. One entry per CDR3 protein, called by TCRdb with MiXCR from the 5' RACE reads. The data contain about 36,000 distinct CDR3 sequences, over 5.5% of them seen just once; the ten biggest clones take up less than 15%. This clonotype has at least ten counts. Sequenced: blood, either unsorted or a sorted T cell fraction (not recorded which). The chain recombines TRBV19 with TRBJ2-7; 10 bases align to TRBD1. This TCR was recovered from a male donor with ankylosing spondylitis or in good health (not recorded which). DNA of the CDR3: TGTGCCAGTAGTGGAACGGGACAGGGGATATGGGAGCAGTACTTC. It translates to CASSGTGQGIWEQYF.